Sequencing of this TCR beta chain was carried out in a study of OX40 agonist ivuxolimab in advanced cancers. Unmatched junction bases numbered 13, after V lost 7 bases and J lost 5 bases. Germline V gene lookup returns CDR1 LNHDA and CDR2 SQIVND (reference sequence). The CDR3 extends over 15 amino acids. Points from the study as a whole: Compared with CD4+, CD8+ T cells on average had more expanded clones.

Patients were excluded for autoimmune disease history or systemic immunosuppression. This clone showed up just once. Its antigen remains unknown. Sequencing used immunoSEQ multiplex PCR; TCRdb keeps in-frame clones, though not all of them. The sample contains tens of thousands of clones, around 81% of which appear only once. This TCR came from an adult with an advanced solid tumor such as melanoma, head and neck, liver or kidney cancer. Sequences were derived from CD4+ or CD8+ T cells sorted from blood, sampled in a trial of the OX40 agonist ivuxolimab. The chain recombines TRBV19 with TRBJ1-2; 7 nucleotides align to TRBD1. The CDR3 coding sequence is TGTGCCAGTAACCTAGCTCGGGACAGTTCGTATGGCTACACCTTC. Its translation is CASNLARDSSYGYTF.